A single sample is the source of the 7 T cell receptor beta chains below, sequenced in a study of cytomegalovirus exposure and HLA in healthy donors. This PCR relied on a set of 60 Vbeta primers and 13 Jbeta primers. The assay was immunoSEQ multiplex PCR, and TCRdb's table has in-frame clones only and misses some. The sample has around 97,000 clones, 66% seen once. The source material was PBMCs. Receptors were obtained from a woman aged 45-60 years in good health and CMV-seronegative.

The gene calls are TRBV9 and TRBJ2-7; TRBD1 matches 8 bases. The CDR3 is made up of 15 amino acids. The V gene end was trimmed by 4 bases and the J gene end by 0 bases; junction bases not matched to a gene: 6. Germline V lookup: CDR1 SGDLS, CDR2 YYNGEE. Here the CDR3 DNA reads TGTGCCAGCAGCATCGGACAGGGAAACTCCTACGAGCAGTACTTC. Encoded protein: CASSIGQGNSYEQYF. The full variable domain, its missing parts supplied by reference TRBV9 and TRBJ2-7, is DSGVTQTPKHLITATGQRVTLRCSPRSGDLSVYWYQQSLDQGLQFLIQYYNGEERAKGNILERFSAQQFPDLHSELNLSSLELGDSALYFCASSIGQGNSYEQYFGPGTRLTVT.

This chain connects TRBV6-6 to TRBJ2-2; 7 nucleotides match TRBD2. The CDR3 runs 14 residues. CDR1 is MNHNY and CDR2 is SVGAGI in the germline V gene (reference sequence). Trimming cost V 5 bases and J 4 bases; bases outside gene matches: 4. The DNA of the CDR3 is TGTGCCAGCAGTCAGGGACTATTCACCGGGGAGCTGTTTTTT. Encoded protein: CASSQGLFTGELFF.

This clone came up once. The rearrangement links TRBV15 to TRBJ2-5; TRBD1 is a possible D gene (5 bases). Trimming cost V 6 bases and J 5 bases, with 13 bases left between them. The length of the CDR3 is 13 residues. CDR1 and CDR2 (germline): LNHNV, YYDKDF (reference sequence). CDR3 residues: CATRGPPSETQYF. The CDR3 DNA is TGTGCCACCAGGGGGCCTCCAAGTGAGACCCAGTACTTC.

The rearrangement links TRBV7-9 to TRBJ2-7; D unresolved. The CDR3 runs 12 residues. With 5 bases removed from V and 4 bases from J, the gap between germline ends came to 9 bases. Germline CDR1 and CDR2: SEHNR and FQNEAQ (reference sequence). The CDR3 region is CASSPLRYEQYF. DNA for the CDR3: TGTGCCAGCAGCCCCTTGCGGTACGAGCAGTACTTC.

The V and J genes are TRBV6-5 and TRBJ1-1; D perhaps matches TRBD1 (6 bases). Germline V CDR1 and CDR2: MNHEY, SVGAGI. The V gene lost 2 bases and the J gene lost 2 bases, with 12 bases spanning the gap. The CDR3 consists of 15 residues. CDR3 bases: TGTGCCAGCAGTTACAATCCGGGACATAACACTGAAGCTTTCTTT. Amino acid sequence: CASSYNPGHNTEAFF.

The chain has TRBV6-1 and TRBJ1-2, with D maybe TRBD1 (5 bases). Germline CDR1 is MNHNS and CDR2 is SASEGT. Trimming took off 11 bases at V and 6 bases at J, with 22 bases between the two ends. The CDR3 has 14 residues. This chain's CDR3 is CAETPNPGSDGYTF. The CDR3 nucleotides read TGTGCCGAAACGCCCAACCCAGGGTCGGATGGCTACACCTTC.

The CDR3 DNA sequence: TGTGCCAGCAGCCTTAGCGGGATTCAAACCGGGGAGCTGTTTTTT. Protein: CASSLSGIQTGELFF. This rearrangement joins TRBV7-6 to TRBJ2-2; 8 nucleotides line up with TRBD2. The CDR3 loop spans 15 amino acids. V lost 5 bases and J lost 5; bases outside the gene matches: 7. Germline CDR1 SGHVS, CDR2 FNYEAQ. Looking up the rest from reference TRBV7-6 and TRBJ2-2 gives the full variable domain: GAGVSQSPRYKVTKRGQDVALRCDPISGHVSLYWYRQALGQGPEFLTYFNYEAQQDKSGLPNDRFSAERPEGSISTLTIQRTEQRDSAMYRCASSLSGIQTGELFFGEGSRLTVL.